This T cell receptor beta chain was recovered during a study of T cells in Graves' hyperthyroidism and ophthalmopathy. Study-level information: The authors collected peripheral blood at initial diagnosis, before any treatment. Whole-study findings and limits: Most thyroid clonotypes with frequency above 0.001 were detected in blood. Ophthalmopathy was predicted by the model a median of about six months ahead of onset.

Turning to this clonotype: As yet, its antigen is unknown.

From RNA transcripts, TCR beta CDR3 regions were amplified. Researchers ran a first-round RT-PCR on the TCR CDR3 using the HTBI primer set. TCRdb reprocessed the multiplex PCR reads with MiXCR, giving one entry per CDR3 protein. This sample has more than 550,000 distinct CDR3 sequences; about 17% occur once, and the top ten carry 16%. The CDR3 loop spans 13 amino acids. V lost 5 bases, J lost 1 base, and 8 bases lay in between. The germline V gene encodes CDR1 SGHVS and CDR2 FNYEAQ. At first hyperthyroidism diagnosis, before any ophthalmopathy symptoms, the blood sample was collected. This chain uses TRBV7-6 with TRBJ1-1; the D is unclear. The specimen sequenced was blood. The receptor was isolated from a woman between 45 and 60 years old with Graves' hyperthyroidism that later progressed to Graves' ophthalmopathy. CDR3 DNA: TGTGCCAGCAGCCCGAACCGGAACACTGAAGCTTTCTTT. Translated, it gives CASSPNRNTEAFF.